The present T cell receptor beta chain was sequenced within a study of metastatic and nonmetastatic thyroid tumors (dated by TCRdb to 2018 to 2021). General notes on the study: Repertoires from peripheral blood and from tumor or nodule tissue samples of malignant and benign thyroid patients were compared.

General findings and caveats noted by the study authors: TCR beta diversity was reported as significantly higher in malignant tumors than in benign nodules, in both blood and tumor samples.

Library creation used PCR. Instrument used: Illumina HiSeq 4000. High-throughput sequencing was used to profile the TCR beta-chain CDR3 region of each patient. Turning to the authors' computational methods: CDR3 differences across clinicopathological groups were used to build a classifier for discriminating distant-metastatic papillary thyroid cancer patients. Repertoire diversity was assessed with the Shannon index, and tumor-blood repertoire similarity with the Morisita-Horn index. TCRdb cleaned the public reads at Q25 with fastp, built clones with MiXCR and kept in-frame beta chains. V and J calls and clone size were set by TCRdb, not the authors. In all, the sample holds about 19,000 clones, and 25% to 30% of those were seen once. 10% of the sample is held by the ten biggest clonotypes. This clone came up many times. No antigen is known for it. No base-level quality is on record; no much larger clone is a single base apart.

None of the patients had been given any treatment before thyroid surgery. The study retrospectively analysed patient clinical samples collected from the early 2010s to the late 2010s using T-cell receptor beta sequencing. Measured from the cysteine to the phenylalanine, the CDR3 is 15 residues long. Only the CDR3 DNA stays, 45 bases, in frame from base 1. The V and J ends are trimmed by 8 bases and 0 bases, leaving 14 bases between them. From a lookup of the germline V gene, CDR1 and CDR2 are MDHEN and SYDVKM. The specimen sequenced was tumor tissue. In this chain, TRBV28 is recombined with TRBJ1-5; the D gene is unclear. The receptor comes from a female donor with papillary thyroid cancer or a benign thyroid nodule (not recorded which). Some clones in this sample may be carry-over from other donors' samples. DNA sequence: TGTGCCAGCCTCATGGGAGGGAATAGCAATCAGCCCCAGCATTTT. The encoded protein is CASLMGGNSNQPQHF.